This T cell receptor (beta chain) was profiled in a study of blood T cell repertoires in COVID-19. Study details: Samples representing acute and convalescent COVID-19 were sourced from the United States, Italy and Spain.

Sequencing was performed with immunoSEQ multiplex PCR; in TCRdb, only in-frame clones are kept and a portion is missing. The sample lists around 310,000 clones, around 90% seen once, with under 7% in the top ten. This CDR3 comprises 13 residues. Germline V CDR1 and CDR2: LNHDA, SQIVND (reference sequence). Trimming removed 3 bases at V and 3 bases at J, with 9 bases between. The sequence came from a woman under 40 with COVID-19, enrolled during active disease. This chain links TRBV19 with TRBJ2-7; D unclear. The sample consisted of peripheral blood. The CDR3 DNA is TGTGCCAGTAGTATCGGAGTTTTCTACGAGCAGTACTTC. As protein: CASSIGVFYEQYF. The variable domain in full, with the rest retrieved from reference TRBV19 and TRBJ2-7, is DGGITQSPKYLFRKEGQNVTLSCEQNLNHDAMYWYRQDPGQGLRLIYYSQIVNDFQKGDIAEGYSVSREKKESFPLTVTSAQKNPTAFYLCASSIGVFYEQYFGPGTRLTVT.